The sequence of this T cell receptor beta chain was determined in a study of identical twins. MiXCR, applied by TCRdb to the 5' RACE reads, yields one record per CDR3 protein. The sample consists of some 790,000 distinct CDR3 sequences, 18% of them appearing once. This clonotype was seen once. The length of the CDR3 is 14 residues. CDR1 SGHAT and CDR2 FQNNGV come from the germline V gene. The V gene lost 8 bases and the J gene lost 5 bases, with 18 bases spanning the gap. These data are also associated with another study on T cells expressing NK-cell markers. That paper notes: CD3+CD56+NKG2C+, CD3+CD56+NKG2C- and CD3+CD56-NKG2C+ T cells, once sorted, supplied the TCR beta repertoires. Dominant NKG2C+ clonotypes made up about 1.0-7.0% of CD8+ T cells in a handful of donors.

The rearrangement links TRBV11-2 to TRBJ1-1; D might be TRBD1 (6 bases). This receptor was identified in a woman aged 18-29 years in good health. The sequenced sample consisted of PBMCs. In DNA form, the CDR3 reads TGTGCCAGCCTTCTCACAGGGAGAGGGACTGAAGCTTTCTTT. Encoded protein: CASLLTGRGTEAFF. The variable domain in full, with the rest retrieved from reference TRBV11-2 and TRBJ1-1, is EAGVAQSPRYKIIEKRQSVAFWCNPISGHATLYWYQQILGQGPKLLIQFQNNGVVDDSQLPKDRFSAERLKGVDSTLKIQPAKLEDSAVYLCASLLTGRGTEAFFGQGTRLTVV.